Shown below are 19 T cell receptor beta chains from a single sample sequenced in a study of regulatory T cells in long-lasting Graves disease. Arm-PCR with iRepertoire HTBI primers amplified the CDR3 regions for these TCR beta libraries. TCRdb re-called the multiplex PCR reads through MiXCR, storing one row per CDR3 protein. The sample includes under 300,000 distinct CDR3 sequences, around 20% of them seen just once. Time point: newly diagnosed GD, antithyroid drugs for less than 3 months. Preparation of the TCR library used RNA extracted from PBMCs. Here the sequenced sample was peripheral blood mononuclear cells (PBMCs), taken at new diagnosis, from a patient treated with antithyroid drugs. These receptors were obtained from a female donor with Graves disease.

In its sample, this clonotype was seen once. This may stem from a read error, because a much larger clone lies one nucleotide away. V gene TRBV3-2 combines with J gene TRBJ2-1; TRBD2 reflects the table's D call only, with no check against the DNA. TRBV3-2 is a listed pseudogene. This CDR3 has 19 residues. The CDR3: CTSSQEALAGLSSYNEQFF. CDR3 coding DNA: TGTACCAGCAGCCAAGAAGCGCTAGCGGGCCTGAGCTCCTACAATGAGCAGTTCTTC.

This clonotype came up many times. CDR3 sequence reads: CASSLEVGELFF. The CDR3 coding sequence is TGCGCCAGCAGCTTGGAGGTCGGGGAGCTGTTTTTT. V is TRBV5-1 and J is TRBJ2-2; D ambiguous. Trimming left V 0 bases short and J 7 bases short, with 4 bases between. There are 12 residues in the CDR3. CDR1 SGHRS and CDR2 YFSETQ come from the germline V gene. Together with reference TRBV5-1 and TRBJ2-2, the CDR3 gives the full variable domain: KAGVTQTPRYLIKTRGQQVTLSCSPISGHRSVSWYQQTPGQGLQFLFEYFSETQRNKGNFPGRFSGRQFSNSRSEMNVSTLELGDSALYLCASSLEVGELFFGEGSRLTVL.

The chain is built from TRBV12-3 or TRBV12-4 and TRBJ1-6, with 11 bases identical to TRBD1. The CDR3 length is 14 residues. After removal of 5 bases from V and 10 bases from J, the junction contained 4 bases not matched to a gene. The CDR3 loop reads CASSPGQGESPLHF. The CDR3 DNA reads TGTGCCAGCAGTCCGGGACAGGGGGAATCACCCCTCCACTTT.

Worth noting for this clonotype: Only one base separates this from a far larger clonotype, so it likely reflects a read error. The CDR3 nucleotides read TGTGCCAGCAGTCCGAGGGACGGAGACCACGAGCAGTACTTC. Residues: CASSPRDGDHEQYF. This chain joins TRBV12-3 or TRBV12-4 and TRBJ2-3; D tentatively reads TRBD1 or TRBD2 (5 bases each). The DNA end lines up better with TRBJ2-7; the J call may be wrong. The CDR3 extends over 14 amino acids.

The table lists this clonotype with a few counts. CDR3 amino acids: CASSRRFTEAFF. DNA for the CDR3: TGTGCCAGCAGCCGAAGGTTTACTGAAGCTTTCTTT. The genes are TRBV5-6 and TRBJ1-1, with D uncertain. Germline-derived CDR1 and CDR2 are SGHDT and YYEEEE. The CDR3 length is 12 residues. V lost 4 bases and J lost 5, with 9 bases in between.

Here the CDR3 reads CASSLGGRRDYGYTF. DNA for the CDR3: TGTGCCAGCAGCTTAGGGGGGAGGAGAGACTATGGCTACACCTTC. The genes are TRBV7-2 and TRBJ1-2; D is possibly TRBD1 (5 bases). The CDR3 loop spans 15 amino acids. Germline V lookup: CDR1 SGHTA, CDR2 FQGNSA. The ends were cut back, 1 base at V and 3 bases at J, with 12 bases in the middle.

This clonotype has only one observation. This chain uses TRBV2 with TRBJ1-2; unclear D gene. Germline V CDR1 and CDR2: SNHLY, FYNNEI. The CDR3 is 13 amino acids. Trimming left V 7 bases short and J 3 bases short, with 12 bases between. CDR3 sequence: CASINRRYYGYTF. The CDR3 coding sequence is TGTGCCAGCATCAACCGAAGATACTATGGCTACACCTTC.

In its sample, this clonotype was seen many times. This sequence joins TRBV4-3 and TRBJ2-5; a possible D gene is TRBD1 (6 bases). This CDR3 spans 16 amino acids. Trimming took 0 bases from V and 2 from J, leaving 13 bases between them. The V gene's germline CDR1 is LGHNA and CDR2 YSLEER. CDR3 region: CASSQEPAGAQETQYF. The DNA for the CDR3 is TGCGCCAGCAGCCAAGAGCCGGCAGGGGCTCAAGAGACCCAGTACTTC.

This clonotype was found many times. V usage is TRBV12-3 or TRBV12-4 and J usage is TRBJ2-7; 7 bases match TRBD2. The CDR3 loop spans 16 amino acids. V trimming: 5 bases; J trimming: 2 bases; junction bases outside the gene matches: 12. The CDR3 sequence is CASSRSLSSGAYEQYF. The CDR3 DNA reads TGTGCCAGCAGTCGATCATTGTCTAGCGGAGCCTACGAGCAGTACTTC.

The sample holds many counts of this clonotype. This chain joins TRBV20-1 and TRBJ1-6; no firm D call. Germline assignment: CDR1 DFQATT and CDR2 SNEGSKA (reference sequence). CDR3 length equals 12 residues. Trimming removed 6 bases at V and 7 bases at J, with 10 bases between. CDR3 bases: TGCAGTGCCCTTGACCTGAATTCACCCCTCCACTTT. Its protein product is CSALDLNSPLHF.

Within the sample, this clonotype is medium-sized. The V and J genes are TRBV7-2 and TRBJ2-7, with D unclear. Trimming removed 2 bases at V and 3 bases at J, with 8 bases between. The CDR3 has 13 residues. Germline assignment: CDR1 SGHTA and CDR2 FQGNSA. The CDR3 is CASSLWVGYEQYF. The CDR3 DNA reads TGTGCCAGCAGCTTATGGGTCGGCTACGAGCAGTACTTC.

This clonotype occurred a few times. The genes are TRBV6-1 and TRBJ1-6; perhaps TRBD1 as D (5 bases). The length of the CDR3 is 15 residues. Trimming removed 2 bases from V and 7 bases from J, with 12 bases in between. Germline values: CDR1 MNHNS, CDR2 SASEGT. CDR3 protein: CASSEMFQGNSPLHF. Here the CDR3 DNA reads TGTGCCAGCAGTGAAATGTTCCAGGGAAATTCACCCCTCCACTTT.

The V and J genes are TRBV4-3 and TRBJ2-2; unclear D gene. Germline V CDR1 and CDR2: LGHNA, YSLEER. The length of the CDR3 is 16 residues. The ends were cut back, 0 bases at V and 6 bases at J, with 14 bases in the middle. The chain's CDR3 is CASSQDQQRASGELFF. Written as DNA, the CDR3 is TGCGCCAGCAGCCAAGATCAACAGAGAGCGTCCGGGGAGCTGTTTTTT.

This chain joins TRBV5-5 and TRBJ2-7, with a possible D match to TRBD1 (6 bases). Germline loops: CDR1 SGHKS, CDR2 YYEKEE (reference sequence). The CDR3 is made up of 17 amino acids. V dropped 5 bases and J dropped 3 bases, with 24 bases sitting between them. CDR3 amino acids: CASSSRKPGHQVYEQYF. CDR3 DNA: TGTGCCAGCAGTTCGAGAAAACCGGGACACCAAGTCTACGAGCAGTACTTC.

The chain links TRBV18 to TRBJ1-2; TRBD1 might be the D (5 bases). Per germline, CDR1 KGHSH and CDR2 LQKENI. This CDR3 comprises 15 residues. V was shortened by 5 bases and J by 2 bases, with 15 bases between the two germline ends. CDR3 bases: TGTGCCAGCTCAGCTTCCGGGACCTCCAACTATGGCTACACCTTC. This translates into CASSASGTSNYGYTF.

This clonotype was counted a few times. CDR3 sequence reads: CSADRGTGELFF. CDR3 sequence (DNA): TGCAGTGCTGACAGGGGAACCGGGGAGCTGTTTTTT. The chain is built from TRBV20-1 and TRBJ2-2; the match to TRBD1 covers 8 bases. CDR1 is DFQATT and CDR2 is SNEGSKA in the germline V gene (reference sequence). The CDR3 covers 12 residues. The V gene end was trimmed by 5 bases and the J gene end by 5 bases; junction bases not matched to a gene: 1.

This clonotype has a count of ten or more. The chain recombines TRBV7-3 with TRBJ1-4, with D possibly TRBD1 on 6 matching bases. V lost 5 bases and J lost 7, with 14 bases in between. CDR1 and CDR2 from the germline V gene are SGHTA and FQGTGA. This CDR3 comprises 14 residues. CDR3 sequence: CASSPQGLGEKLFF. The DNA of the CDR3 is TGTGCCAGCAGCCCACAGGGATTGGGTGAAAAACTGTTTTTT. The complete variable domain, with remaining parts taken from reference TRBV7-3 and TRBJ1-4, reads GAGVSQTPSNKVTEKGKYVELRCDPISGHTALYWYRQSLGQGPEFLIYFQGTGAADDSGLPNDRFFAVRPEGSVSTLKIQRTERGDSAVYLCASSPQGLGEKLFFGSGTQLSVL.

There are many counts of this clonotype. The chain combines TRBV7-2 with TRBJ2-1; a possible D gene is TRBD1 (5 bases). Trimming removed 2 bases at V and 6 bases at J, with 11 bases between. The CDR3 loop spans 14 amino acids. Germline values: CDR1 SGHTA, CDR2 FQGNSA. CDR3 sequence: CASSLSVRVNEQFF. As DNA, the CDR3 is TGTGCCAGCAGCTTAAGCGTCAGGGTCAATGAGCAGTTCTTC.

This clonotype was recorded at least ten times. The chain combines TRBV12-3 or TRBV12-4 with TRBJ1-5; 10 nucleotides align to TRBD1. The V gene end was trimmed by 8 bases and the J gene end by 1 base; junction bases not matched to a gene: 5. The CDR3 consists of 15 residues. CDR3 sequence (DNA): TGTGCCAGCGGGGACAGGGGTTGGAGCAATCAGCCCCAGCATTTT. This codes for CASGDRGWSNQPQHF.